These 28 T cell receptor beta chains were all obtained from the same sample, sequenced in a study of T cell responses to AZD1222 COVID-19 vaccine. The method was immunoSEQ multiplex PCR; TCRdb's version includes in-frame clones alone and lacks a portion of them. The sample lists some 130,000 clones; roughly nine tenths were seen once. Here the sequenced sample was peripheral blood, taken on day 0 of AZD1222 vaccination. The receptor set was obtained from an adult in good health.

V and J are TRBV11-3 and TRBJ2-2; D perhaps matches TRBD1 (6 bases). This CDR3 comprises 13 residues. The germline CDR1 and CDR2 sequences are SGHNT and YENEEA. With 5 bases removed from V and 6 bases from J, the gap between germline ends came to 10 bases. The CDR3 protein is CASSGRGPGELFF. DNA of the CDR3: TGTGCCAGCAGCGGCAGGGGCCCCGGGGAGCTGTTTTTT.

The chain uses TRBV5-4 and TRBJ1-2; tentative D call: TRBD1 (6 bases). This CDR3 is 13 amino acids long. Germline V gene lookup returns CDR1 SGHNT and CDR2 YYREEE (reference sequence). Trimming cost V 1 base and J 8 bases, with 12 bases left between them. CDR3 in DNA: TGTGCCAGCAGCTTGAACAGGGAGGGCGGCTACACCTTC. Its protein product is CASSLNREGGYTF.

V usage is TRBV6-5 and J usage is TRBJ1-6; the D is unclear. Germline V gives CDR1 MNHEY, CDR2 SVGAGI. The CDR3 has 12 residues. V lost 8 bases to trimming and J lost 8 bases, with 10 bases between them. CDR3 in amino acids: CASAPRDSPLHF. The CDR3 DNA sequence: TGTGCCAGCGCCCCGCGGGATTCACCCCTCCACTTT.

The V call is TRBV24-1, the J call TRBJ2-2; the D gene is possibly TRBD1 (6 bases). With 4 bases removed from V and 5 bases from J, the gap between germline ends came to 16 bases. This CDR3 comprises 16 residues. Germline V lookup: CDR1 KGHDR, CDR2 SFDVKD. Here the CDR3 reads CATSDSNRDTTGELFF. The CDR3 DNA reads TGTGCCACCAGTGACTCGAACCGGGACACAACCGGGGAGCTGTTTTTT.

The CDR3, as DNA: TGTGCCAGCAGCTTTGGCCGATTTGTTACTAACTATGGCTACACCTTC. It specifies CASSFGRFVTNYGYTF. V and J are TRBV7-3 and TRBJ1-2; D call uncertain. The V gene's germline CDR1 is SGHTA and CDR2 FQGTGA. This CDR3 region has 16 residues. The V and J ends lost 3 bases and 0 bases respectively, with 14 bases between them. Supplemented by reference TRBV7-3 and TRBJ1-2, the full variable domain reads GAGVSQTPSNKVTEKGKYVELRCDPISGHTALYWYRQSLGQGPEFLIYFQGTGAADDSGLPNDRFFAVRPEGSVSTLKIQRTERGDSAVYLCASSFGRFVTNYGYTFGSGTRLTVV.

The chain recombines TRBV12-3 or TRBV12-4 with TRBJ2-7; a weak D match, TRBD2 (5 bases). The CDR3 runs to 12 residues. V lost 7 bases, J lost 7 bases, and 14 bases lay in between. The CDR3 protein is CASTAGPKEQYF. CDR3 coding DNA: TGTGCCAGCACCGCGGGCCCCAAAGAGCAGTACTTC.

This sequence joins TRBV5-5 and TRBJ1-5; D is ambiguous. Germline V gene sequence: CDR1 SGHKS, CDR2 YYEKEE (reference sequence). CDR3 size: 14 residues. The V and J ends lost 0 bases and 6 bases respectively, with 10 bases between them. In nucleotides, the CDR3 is TGTGCCAGCAGCTTGGGGGGTATGGGTCAGCCCCAGCATTTT. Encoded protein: CASSLGGMGQPQHF.

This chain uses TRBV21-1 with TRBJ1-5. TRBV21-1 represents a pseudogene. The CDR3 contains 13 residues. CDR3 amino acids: CASSCKGNQPQHF. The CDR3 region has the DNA TGTGCCAGCAGCTGCAAGGGCAATCAGCCCCAGCATTTT.

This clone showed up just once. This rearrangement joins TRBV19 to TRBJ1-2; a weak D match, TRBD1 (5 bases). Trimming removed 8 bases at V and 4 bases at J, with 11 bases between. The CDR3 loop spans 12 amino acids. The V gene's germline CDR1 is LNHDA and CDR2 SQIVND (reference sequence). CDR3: CASYQGVYGYTF. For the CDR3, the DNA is TGTGCCAGTTACCAAGGGGTCTATGGCTACACCTTC.

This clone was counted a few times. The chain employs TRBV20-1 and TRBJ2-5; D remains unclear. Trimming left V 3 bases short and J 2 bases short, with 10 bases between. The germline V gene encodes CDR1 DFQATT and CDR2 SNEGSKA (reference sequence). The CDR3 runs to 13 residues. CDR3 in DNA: TGCAGTGCTAGTTCCCAGGAGCAAGAGACCCAGTACTTC. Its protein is CSASSQEQETQYF.

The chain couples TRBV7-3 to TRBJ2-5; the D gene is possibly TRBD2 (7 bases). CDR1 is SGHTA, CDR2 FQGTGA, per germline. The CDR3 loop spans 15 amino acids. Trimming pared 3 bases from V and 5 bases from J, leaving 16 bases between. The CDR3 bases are TGTGCCAGCAGCTTTATCGGGGGGCGCGAGGAGACCCAGTACTTC. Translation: CASSFIGGREETQYF.

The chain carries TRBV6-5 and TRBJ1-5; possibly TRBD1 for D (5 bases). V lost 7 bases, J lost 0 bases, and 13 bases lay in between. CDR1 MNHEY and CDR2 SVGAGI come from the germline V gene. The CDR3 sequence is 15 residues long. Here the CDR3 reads CASTTGDISNQPQHF. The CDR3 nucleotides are TGTGCCAGCACTACGGGGGATATTAGCAATCAGCCCCAGCATTTT.

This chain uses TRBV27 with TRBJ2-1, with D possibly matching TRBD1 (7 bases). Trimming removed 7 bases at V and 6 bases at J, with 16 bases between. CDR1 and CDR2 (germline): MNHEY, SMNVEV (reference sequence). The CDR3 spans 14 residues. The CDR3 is CASIRQGGFNEQFF. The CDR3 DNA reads TGTGCCAGCATTAGGCAGGGGGGATTCAATGAGCAGTTCTTC.

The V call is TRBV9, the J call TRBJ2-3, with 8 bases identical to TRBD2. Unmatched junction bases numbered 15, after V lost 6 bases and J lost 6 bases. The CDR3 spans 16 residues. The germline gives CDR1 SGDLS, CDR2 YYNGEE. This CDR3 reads CASTQVSGGGGDTQYF. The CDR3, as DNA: TGTGCCAGCACCCAAGTGAGCGGGGGAGGTGGCGATACGCAGTATTTT.

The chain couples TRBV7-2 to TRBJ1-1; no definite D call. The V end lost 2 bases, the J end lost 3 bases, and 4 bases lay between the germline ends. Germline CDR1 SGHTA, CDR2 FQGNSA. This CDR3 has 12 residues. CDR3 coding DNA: TGTGCCAGCAGCTTAACGCACACTGAAGCTTTCTTT. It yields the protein CASSLTHTEAFF.

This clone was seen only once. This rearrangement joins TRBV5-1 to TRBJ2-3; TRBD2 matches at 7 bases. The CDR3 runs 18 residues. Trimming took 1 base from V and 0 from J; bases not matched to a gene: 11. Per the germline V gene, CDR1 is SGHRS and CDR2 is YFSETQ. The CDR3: CASSLMPSGTVSTDTQYF. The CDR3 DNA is TGCGCCAGCAGCTTGATGCCAAGCGGGACCGTGAGCACAGATACGCAGTATTTT.

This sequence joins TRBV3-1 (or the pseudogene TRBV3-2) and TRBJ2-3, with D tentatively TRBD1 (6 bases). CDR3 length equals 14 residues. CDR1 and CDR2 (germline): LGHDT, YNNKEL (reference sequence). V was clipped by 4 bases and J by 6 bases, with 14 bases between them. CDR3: CASSRQGGVDTQYF. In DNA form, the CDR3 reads TGTGCCAGCAGCCGGCAAGGGGGTGTCGATACGCAGTATTTT.

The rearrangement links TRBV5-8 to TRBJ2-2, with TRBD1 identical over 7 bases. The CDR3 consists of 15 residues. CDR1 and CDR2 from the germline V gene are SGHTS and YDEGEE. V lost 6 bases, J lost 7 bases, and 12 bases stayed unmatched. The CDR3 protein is CASNPWGTVGGELFF. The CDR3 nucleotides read TGTGCCAGCAACCCCTGGGGGACAGTTGGCGGGGAGCTGTTTTTT.

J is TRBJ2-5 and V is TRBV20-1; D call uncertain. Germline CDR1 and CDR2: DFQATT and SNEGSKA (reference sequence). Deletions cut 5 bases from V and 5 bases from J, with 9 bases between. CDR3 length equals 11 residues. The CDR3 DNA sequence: TGCAGTGCTCTTCTTGGGGAGACCCAGTACTTC. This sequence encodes CSALLGETQYF.

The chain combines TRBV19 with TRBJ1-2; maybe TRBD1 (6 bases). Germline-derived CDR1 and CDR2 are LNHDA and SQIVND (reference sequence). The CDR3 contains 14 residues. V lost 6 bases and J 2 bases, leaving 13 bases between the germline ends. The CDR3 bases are TGTGCCAGTAGCCCGGGGGGCTTCAACTATGGCTACACCTTC. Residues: CASSPGGFNYGYTF. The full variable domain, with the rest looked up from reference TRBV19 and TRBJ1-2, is DGGITQSPKYLFRKEGQNVTLSCEQNLNHDAMYWYRQDPGQGLRLIYYSQIVNDFQKGDIAEGYSVSREKKESFPLTVTSAQKNPTAFYLCASSPGGFNYGYTFGSGTRLTVV.

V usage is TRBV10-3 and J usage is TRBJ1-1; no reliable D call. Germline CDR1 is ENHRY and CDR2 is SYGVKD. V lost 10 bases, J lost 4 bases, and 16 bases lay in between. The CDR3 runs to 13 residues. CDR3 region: CATLYSVGTEAFF. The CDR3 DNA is TGTGCCACCTTATATTCGGTGGGCACTGAAGCTTTCTTT.

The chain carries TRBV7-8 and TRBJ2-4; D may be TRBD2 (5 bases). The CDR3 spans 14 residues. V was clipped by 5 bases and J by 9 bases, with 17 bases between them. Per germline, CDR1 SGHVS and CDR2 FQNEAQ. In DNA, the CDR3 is TGTGCCAGCAGCGTGGACTCACAGAGAGGCATTCAGTACTTC. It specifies CASSVDSQRGIQYF.

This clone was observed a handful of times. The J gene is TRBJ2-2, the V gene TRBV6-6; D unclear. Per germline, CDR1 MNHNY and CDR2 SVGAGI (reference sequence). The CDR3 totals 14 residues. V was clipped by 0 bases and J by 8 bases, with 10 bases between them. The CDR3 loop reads CASSYSSLIGELFF. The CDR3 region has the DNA TGTGCCAGCAGTTACTCGTCCCTGATAGGGGAGCTGTTTTTT.

The CDR3: CSASGTVQETQYF. The CDR3 region has the DNA TGCAGTGCTAGTGGGACAGTCCAAGAGACCCAGTACTTC. This chain uses TRBV20-1 with TRBJ2-5; TRBD1 matches at 7 bases. The CDR3 covers 13 residues. V gave up 3 bases and J gave up 1 base; unmatched junction bases: 2. Per germline, CDR1 DFQATT and CDR2 SNEGSKA (reference sequence).

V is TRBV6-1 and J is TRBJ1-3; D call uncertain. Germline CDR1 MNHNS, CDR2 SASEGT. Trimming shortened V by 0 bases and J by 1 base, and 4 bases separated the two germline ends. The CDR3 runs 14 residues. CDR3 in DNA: TGTGCCAGCAGTGAAGCGTTATCTGGAAACACCATATATTTT. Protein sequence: CASSEALSGNTIYF.

The CDR3 loop is CASSLGTGLERGTEAFF. CDR3 sequence (DNA): TGTGCCAGCAGCCTCGGGACAGGCCTAGAGCGGGGCACTGAAGCTTTCTTT. V is TRBV19 and J is TRBJ1-1, with TRBD1 matching 8 bases. The germline gives CDR1 LNHDA, CDR2 SQIVND (reference sequence). Trimming removed 9 bases from V and 4 bases from J; junction bases left unmatched: 19. The CDR3 extends over 17 amino acids.

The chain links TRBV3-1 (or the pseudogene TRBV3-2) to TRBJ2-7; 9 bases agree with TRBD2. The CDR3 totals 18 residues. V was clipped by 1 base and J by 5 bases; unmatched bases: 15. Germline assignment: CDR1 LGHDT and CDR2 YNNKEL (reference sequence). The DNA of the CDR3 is TGTGCCAGCAGCCAAGCCTCGGGGCTGGCGGGGGGGCGCAACGAGCAGTACTTC. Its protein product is CASSQASGLAGGRNEQYF.

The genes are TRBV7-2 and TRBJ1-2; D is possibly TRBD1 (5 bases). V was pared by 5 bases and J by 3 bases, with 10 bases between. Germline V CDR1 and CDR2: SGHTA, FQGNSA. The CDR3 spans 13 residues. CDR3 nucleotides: TGTGCCAGCAGCCAGGACACCTACTATGGCTACACCTTC. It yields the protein CASSQDTYYGYTF.